This TCR beta chain was observed in a study of T cells in Graves' hyperthyroidism and ophthalmopathy. Points from the study as a whole: Most expanded thyroid clonotypes above 0.001 recurred in blood.

The trim removed 5 bases at V and 6 bases at J, leaving 2 bases unmatched. The CDR3 is 14 residues long. Germline V gives CDR1 SEHNR, CDR2 FQNEAQ (reference sequence). Turning to this clonotype: As yet, its antigen is unknown.

RNA transcripts served as the template for amplifying TCR beta CDR3 regions. The TCR CDR3 was amplified in a first-round RT-PCR using the HTBI primer set. TCRdb called the multiplex PCR reads again in MiXCR, with one record for every CDR3 protein. This table holds about 400,000 distinct CDR3 sequences, roughly 13% found once. This receptor was taken from a man aged 45-65 years with Graves' ophthalmopathy. The rearrangement links TRBV7-9 to TRBJ2-2; TRBD2 aligns across 11 bases. The sample comprised blood. CDR3 region: CASSKGLAAGELFF. Written as DNA, the CDR3 is TGTGCCAGCAGCAAGGGACTAGCGGCCGGGGAGCTGTTTTTT. The full variable domain, in which reference TRBV7-9 and TRBJ2-2 provide the parts outside the CDR3, is DTGVSQNPRHKITKRGQNVTFRCDPISEHNRLYWYRQTLGQGPEFLTYFQNEAQLEKSRLLSDRFSAERPKGSFSTLEIQRTEQGDSAMYLCASSKGLAAGELFFGEGSRLTVL.